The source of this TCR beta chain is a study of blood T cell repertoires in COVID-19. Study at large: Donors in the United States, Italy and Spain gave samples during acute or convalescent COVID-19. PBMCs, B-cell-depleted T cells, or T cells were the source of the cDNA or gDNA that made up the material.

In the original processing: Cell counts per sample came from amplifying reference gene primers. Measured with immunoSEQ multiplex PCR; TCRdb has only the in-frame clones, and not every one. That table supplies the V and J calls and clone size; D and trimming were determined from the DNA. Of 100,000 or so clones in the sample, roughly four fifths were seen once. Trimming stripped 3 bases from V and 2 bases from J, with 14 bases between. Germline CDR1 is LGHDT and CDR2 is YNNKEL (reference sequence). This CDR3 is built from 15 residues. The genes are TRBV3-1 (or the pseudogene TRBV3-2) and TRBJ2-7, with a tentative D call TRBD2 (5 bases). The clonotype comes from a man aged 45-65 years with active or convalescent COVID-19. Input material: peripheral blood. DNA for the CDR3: TGTGCCAGCAGCCAGGGTCGGACTGTTACCTACGAGCAGTACTTC. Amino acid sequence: CASSQGRTVTYEQYF.